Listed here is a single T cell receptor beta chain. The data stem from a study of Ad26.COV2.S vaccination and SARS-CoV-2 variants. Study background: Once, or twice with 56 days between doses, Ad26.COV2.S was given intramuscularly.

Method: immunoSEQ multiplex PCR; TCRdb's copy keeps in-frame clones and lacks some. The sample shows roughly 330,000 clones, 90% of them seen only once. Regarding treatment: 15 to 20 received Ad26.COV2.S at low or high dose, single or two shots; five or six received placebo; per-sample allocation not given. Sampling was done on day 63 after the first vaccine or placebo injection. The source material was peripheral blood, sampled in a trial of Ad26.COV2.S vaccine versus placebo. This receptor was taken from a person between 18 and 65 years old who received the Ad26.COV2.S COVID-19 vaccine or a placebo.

CDR3 loop: CASSSLYGGGSKSSNYGYTF. CDR3 nucleotides: TGTGCCAGTAGTTCCCTCTATGGAGGGGGATCTAAATCCTCTAACTATGGCTACACCTTC. The chain joins TRBV19 to TRBJ1-2, with D tentatively TRBD1 (6 bases). V was trimmed by 5 bases and J by 0 bases, leaving 28 bases between them. The CDR3 is 20 residues long. CDR1 is LNHDA, CDR2 SQIVND, per germline (reference sequence).